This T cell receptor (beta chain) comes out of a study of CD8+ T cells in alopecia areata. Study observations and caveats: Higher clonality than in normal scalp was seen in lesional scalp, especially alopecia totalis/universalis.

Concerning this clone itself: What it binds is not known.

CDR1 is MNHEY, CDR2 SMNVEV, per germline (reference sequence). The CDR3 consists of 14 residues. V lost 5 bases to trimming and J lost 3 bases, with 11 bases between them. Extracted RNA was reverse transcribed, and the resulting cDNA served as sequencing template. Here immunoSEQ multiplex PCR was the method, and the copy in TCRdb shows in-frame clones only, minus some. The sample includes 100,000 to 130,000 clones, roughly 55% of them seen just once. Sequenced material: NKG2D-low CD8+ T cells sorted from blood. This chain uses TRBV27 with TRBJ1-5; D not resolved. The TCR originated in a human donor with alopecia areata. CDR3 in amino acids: CASSLPRNNQPQHF. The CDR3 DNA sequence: TGTGCCAGCAGTCTCCCCCGGAACAATCAGCCCCAGCATTTT.